One and the same sample provided the 22 T cell receptor beta chains below, sequenced in a study of shared clonotypes between healthy human individuals. Here immunoSEQ multiplex PCR was the method, and the copy in TCRdb shows in-frame clones only, minus some. The sample contains just over 2,000,000 clones, about 95% of which appear only once. The specimen was naive CD4+ T cells sorted from blood. Subset in this sample: CD45RA+ positively selected. The receptors were sampled from a young man in good health.

V is TRBV13 and J is TRBJ2-2; D is ambiguous. Deletions cut 10 bases from V and 5 bases from J, with 20 bases between. Looked up from germline, CDR1 is PRHDT and CDR2 is FYEKMQ (reference sequence). The CDR3 has 15 residues. The CDR3, as DNA: TGTGCCACCTCACGGAGAGAAATGGGGACCGGGGAGCTGTTTTTT. Translation: CATSRREMGTGELFF.

The J gene is TRBJ2-1, the V gene TRBV14; D possibly corresponds to TRBD2 (5 bases). CDR1 is SGHDN, CDR2 FVKESK, per germline. This CDR3 is 14 amino acids long. Trimming shortened V by 0 bases and J by 10 bases, and 13 bases separated the two germline ends. DNA for the CDR3: TGTGCCAGCAGCCAAGATCGGGTAGCGCAGGAGCAGTTCTTC. Its translation: CASSQDRVAQEQFF.

In regard to this clone: This same CDR3 is encoded by further DNA sequences in the sample. CDR3 nucleotides: TGCGCCAGCAGCTTTTCGGGGGCTAGCAGTTACGAGCAGTACTTC. Protein: CASSFSGASSYEQYF. This chain joins TRBV5-1 and TRBJ2-7, with D perhaps being TRBD1 or TRBD2 (6 bases each). V lost 2 bases and J 4 bases, leaving 16 bases between the germline ends. CDR1 SGHRS and CDR2 YFSETQ come from the germline V gene. The CDR3 is made up of 15 amino acids. The full variable domain, rest sourced from reference TRBV5-1 and TRBJ2-7, is KAGVTQTPRYLIKTRGQQVTLSCSPISGHRSVSWYQQTPGQGLQFLFEYFSETQRNKGNFPGRFSGRQFSNSRSEMNVSTLELGDSALYLCASSFSGASSYEQYFGPGTRLTVT.

The rearrangement joins TRBV30 to TRBJ2-3, with D perhaps given as TRBD1 or TRBD2 (7 bases each). CDR1 is GTSNPN, CDR2 SVGIG, per germline (reference sequence). Trimming stripped 3 bases from V and 3 bases from J, with 19 bases between. There are 16 residues in the CDR3. The CDR3 DNA is TGTGCCTGGAGCCCCAGCGGGACAGCAATTACAGATACGCAGTATTTT. It is translated as CAWSPSGTAITDTQYF.

The chain has TRBV7-2 and TRBJ2-3; no clear D. This CDR3 is built from 12 residues. Germline CDR1 SGHTA, CDR2 FQGNSA. V was pared by 8 bases and J by 9 bases, with 15 bases between. The CDR3 region has the DNA TGTGCCAGCTCCCTGCTTGCGGCAACGCAGTATTTT. It translates to CASSLLAATQYF.

The rearrangement links TRBV5-4 to TRBJ2-1, with 10 nucleotides matching TRBD2. This CDR3 spans 16 amino acids. The germline V gene has CDR1 SGHNT and CDR2 YYREEE (reference sequence). V lost 5 bases to trimming and J lost 7 bases; unmatched junction nucleotides: 12. CDR3 sequence (DNA): TGTGCCAGCAGTTATAAAGGACTAGCGGTGGCTAATGAGCAGTTCTTC. Protein: CASSYKGLAVANEQFF. The full variable domain, rest sourced from reference TRBV5-4 and TRBJ2-1, is ETGVTQSPTHLIKTRGQQVTLRCSSQSGHNTVSWYQQALGQGPQFIFQYYREEENGRGNFPPRFSGLQFPNYSSELNVNALELDDSALYLCASSYKGLAVANEQFFGPGTRLTVL.

The genes are TRBV28 and TRBJ1-2; D gene uncertain. Trimming shortened V by 5 bases and J by 2 bases, and 15 bases separated the two germline ends. This CDR3 region has 15 residues. CDR1 and CDR2 from the germline V gene are MDHEN and SYDVKM. The CDR3, as DNA: TGTGCCAGCAGTAATCCAACGGGAGTCAACTATGGCTACACCTTC. Translation: CASSNPTGVNYGYTF.

The chain recombines TRBV9 with TRBJ1-5; TRBD1 matches 7 bases. Germline V gene lookup returns CDR1 SGDLS and CDR2 YYNGEE. CDR3 length: 14 amino acids. J lost 3 bases, V lost 4 bases, and 4 bases had no gene match. The CDR3 DNA reads as TGTGCCAGCAGCCCGGGACAGTTCAATCAGCCCCAGCATTTT. The encoded protein is CASSPGQFNQPQHF.

The chain employs TRBV5-1 and TRBJ2-7, with D possibly matching TRBD1 (7 bases). This CDR3 spans 15 amino acids. Germline CDR1 reads SGHRS; CDR2 reads YFSETQ. Trimming stripped 4 bases from V and 2 bases from J, with 16 bases between. The CDR3 nucleotides are TGCGCCAGCAGCCCGGGGGACAGTGGGACCTACGAGCAGTACTTC. This encodes CASSPGDSGTYEQYF. Together with reference TRBV5-1 and TRBJ2-7, the CDR3 gives the full variable domain: KAGVTQTPRYLIKTRGQQVTLSCSPISGHRSVSWYQQTPGQGLQFLFEYFSETQRNKGNFPGRFSGRQFSNSRSEMNVSTLELGDSALYLCASSPGDSGTYEQYFGPGTRLTVT.

The chain employs TRBV6-5 and TRBJ2-1; 9 nucleotides agree with TRBD2. In germline, CDR1 is MNHEY, CDR2 SVGAGI. This CDR3 contains 12 residues. V trimming: 4 bases; J trimming: 10 bases; junction bases outside the gene matches: 2. The CDR3 loop reads CASSFTSGEQFF. CDR3 sequence (DNA): TGTGCCAGCAGTTTCACTAGCGGGGAGCAGTTCTTC.

The V gene is TRBV5-1, the J gene TRBJ2-7, with D unresolved. The germline V gene has CDR1 SGHRS and CDR2 YFSETQ. V was shortened by 0 bases and J by 2 bases, with 9 bases between the two germline ends. CDR3 length: 14 residues. Here the CDR3 reads CASSLDVGTYEQYF. In DNA form, the CDR3 reads TGCGCCAGCAGCTTGGACGTGGGAACCTACGAGCAGTACTTC.

The chain combines TRBV27 with TRBJ2-5, with D perhaps given as TRBD1 or TRBD2 (5 bases each). This CDR3 contains 13 residues. Germline V gives CDR1 MNHEY, CDR2 SMNVEV (reference sequence). V lost 9 bases and J 0 bases, leaving 11 bases between the germline ends. CDR3 sequence reads: CARPGTDQETQYF. CDR3 sequence (DNA): TGTGCCAGACCGGGGACGGACCAAGAGACCCAGTACTTC.

The J gene is TRBJ2-5, the V gene TRBV19, with 15 bases fitting TRBD2. CDR3 length: 16 amino acids. V lost 6 bases and J lost 7; bases outside the gene matches: 9. Germline V gene lookup returns CDR1 LNHDA and CDR2 SQIVND (reference sequence). The CDR3 sequence: CASSPGLAGGLGTQYF. CDR3 sequence (DNA): TGTGCCAGTAGCCCCGGACTAGCGGGAGGGCTAGGGACCCAGTACTTC.

This sequence joins TRBV18 and TRBJ1-2; TRBD1 matches at 7 bases. V gave up 4 bases and J gave up 4 bases; unmatched junction bases: 6. This CDR3 comprises 14 residues. Germline V gene data show CDR1 as KGHSH and CDR2 as LQKENI. The CDR3 reads CASSLQRTGYGYTF. The CDR3, as DNA: TGTGCCAGCTCACTCCAACGGACAGGCTATGGCTACACCTTC.

This clone was observed once. The gene calls are TRBV4-3 and TRBJ2-5; 8 nucleotides line up with TRBD1. Looked up from germline, CDR1 is LGHNA and CDR2 is YSLEER. This CDR3 is built from 14 residues. J lost 2 bases, V lost 5 bases, and 4 bases had no gene match. The CDR3 reads CASSKQGVQETQYF. CDR3 sequence (DNA): TGCGCCAGCAGCAAACAGGGGGTACAAGAGACCCAGTACTTC.

The chain combines TRBV10-3 with TRBJ2-5; D is perhaps TRBD2 (6 bases). Between the trimmed V and J ends, which lost 3 bases and 0 bases, there was a span of 8 bases. CDR1 ENHRY and CDR2 SYGVKD come from the germline V gene. CDR3 size: 14 residues. The CDR3 DNA follows: TGTGCCATCAGTGAACGGGGGTACCAAGAGACCCAGTACTTC. Its translation: CAISERGYQETQYF.

This clone has a single count. The CDR3: CASRGQASSYEQYF. The CDR3 DNA reads as TGCGCCAGCAGAGGGCAGGCAAGCTCCTACGAGCAGTACTTC. The chain is built from TRBV5-1 and TRBJ2-7; D gene ambiguous. Trimming shortened V by 5 bases and J by 0 bases, and 12 bases separated the two germline ends. Germline V gene sequence: CDR1 SGHRS, CDR2 YFSETQ. This CDR3 is 14 amino acids long.

The chain recombines TRBV19 with TRBJ1-2; no reliable D call. CDR1 LNHDA and CDR2 SQIVND come from the germline V gene (reference sequence). The CDR3 sequence is 14 residues long. V lost 3 bases, J lost 5 bases, and 13 bases lay in between. CDR3 nucleotide sequence: TGTGCCAGTAGTATGATGGCTTCGTTTTATGGCTACACCTTC. It yields the protein CASSMMASFYGYTF.

The V and J genes are TRBV6-5 and TRBJ2-7; 8 nucleotides agree with TRBD1. V lost 4 bases, J lost 4 bases, and 6 bases stayed unmatched. The CDR3 has 14 amino acids. Germline V gene lookup returns CDR1 MNHEY and CDR2 SVGAGI. Here the CDR3 reads CASSFQGAGYEQYF. CDR3 in DNA: TGTGCCAGCAGTTTTCAGGGGGCAGGGTACGAGCAGTACTTC.

This chain uses TRBV6-1 with TRBJ1-5, with D tentatively TRBD1 (5 bases). The CDR3 is 15 residues long. Germline CDR1 is MNHNS and CDR2 is SASEGT. V lost 1 base and J lost 6, with 13 bases in between. CDR3 residues: CASSEGPGRGQPQHF. Here the CDR3 DNA reads TGTGCCAGCAGTGAAGGGCCAGGGCGAGGTCAGCCCCAGCATTTT.

The chain carries TRBV10-2 and TRBJ2-7; 13 nucleotides align to TRBD2. Germline CDR1 and CDR2: WSHSY and SAAADI. CDR3 length: 14 residues. V shed 5 bases and J 4 bases; nucleotides not matched to a gene: 2. CDR3 loop: CASSRTSGSYEQYF. The CDR3 DNA follows: TGCGCCAGCAGTCGGACTAGCGGGAGTTACGAGCAGTACTTC.

The chain is built from TRBV21-1 and TRBJ1-1; the table's D call, TRBD1, was not checked against the DNA. TRBV21-1 is classified as a pseudogene. This CDR3 region has 15 residues. CDR3 nucleotide sequence: TGTGCCAGCAGCGCACCAACAGGGGAGGACACTGAAGCTTTCTTT. Protein sequence: CASSAPTGEDTEAFF.